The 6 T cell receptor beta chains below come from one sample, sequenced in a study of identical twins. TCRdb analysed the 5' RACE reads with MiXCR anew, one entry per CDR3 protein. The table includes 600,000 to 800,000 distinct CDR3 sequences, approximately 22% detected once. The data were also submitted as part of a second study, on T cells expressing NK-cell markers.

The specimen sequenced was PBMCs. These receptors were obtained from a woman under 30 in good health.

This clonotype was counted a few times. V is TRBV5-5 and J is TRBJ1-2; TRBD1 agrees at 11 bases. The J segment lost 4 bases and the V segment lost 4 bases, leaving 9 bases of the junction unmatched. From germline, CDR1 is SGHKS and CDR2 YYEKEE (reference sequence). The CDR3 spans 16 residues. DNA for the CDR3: TGTGCCAGCAGCCCTACGGACAGGGGGCTGGGCTATGGCTACACCTTC. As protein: CASSPTDRGLGYGYTF.

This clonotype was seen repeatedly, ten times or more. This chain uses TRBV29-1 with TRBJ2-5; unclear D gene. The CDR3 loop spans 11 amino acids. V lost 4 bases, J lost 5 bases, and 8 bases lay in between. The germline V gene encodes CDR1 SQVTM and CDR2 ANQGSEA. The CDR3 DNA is TGCAGCGTTGGTAGCAGCGAGACCCAGTACTTC. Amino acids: CSVGSSETQYF.

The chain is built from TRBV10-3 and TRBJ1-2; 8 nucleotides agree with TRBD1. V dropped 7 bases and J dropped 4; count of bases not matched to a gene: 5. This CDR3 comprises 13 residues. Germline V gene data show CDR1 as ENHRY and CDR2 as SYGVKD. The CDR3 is CAITLTGGYGYTF. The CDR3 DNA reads TGTGCCATCACCCTCACAGGGGGCTATGGCTACACCTTC.

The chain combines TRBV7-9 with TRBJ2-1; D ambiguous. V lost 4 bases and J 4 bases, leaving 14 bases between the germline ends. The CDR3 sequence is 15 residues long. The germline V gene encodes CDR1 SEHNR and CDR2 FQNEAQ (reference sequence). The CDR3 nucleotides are TGTGCCAGCAGCTCAAGGGTGGGCAGTTACAATGAGCAGTTCTTC. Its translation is CASSSRVGSYNEQFF.

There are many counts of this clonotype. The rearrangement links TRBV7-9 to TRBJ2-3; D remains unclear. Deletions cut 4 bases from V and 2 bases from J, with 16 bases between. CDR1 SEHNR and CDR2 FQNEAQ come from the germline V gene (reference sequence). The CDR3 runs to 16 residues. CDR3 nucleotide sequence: TGTGCCAGCAGCTCAACTACGAGGTGGGACACAGATACGCAGTATTTT. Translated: CASSSTTRWDTDTQYF.

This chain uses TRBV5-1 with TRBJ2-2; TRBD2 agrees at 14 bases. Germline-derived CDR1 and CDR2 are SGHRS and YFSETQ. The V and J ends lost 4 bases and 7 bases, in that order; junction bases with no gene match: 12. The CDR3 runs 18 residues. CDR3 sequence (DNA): TGCGCCAGCAGCCTGAGTTCGACTAGCGGGGGGGCCAGCGGGGAGCTGTTTTTT. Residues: CASSLSSTSGGASGELFF.